Shown below are 29 T cell receptor beta chains from a single sample sequenced in a study of CXCR3-negative and CXCR3-positive naive CD8 T cells. The libraries of TRB cDNA were prepared using 5' RACE with UMI labels. TCRdb reprocessed the 5' RACE reads and keeps a single row for each CDR3 protein, giving no DNA. The table counts about 130,000 distinct CDR3 sequences; nearly 0.5% lies in the top ten. The sample consisted of naive CXCR3- CD8+ T cells from blood. The subset is: CD45RO-CCR7+CD27+CD95- naive CD8+ T cells lacking CXCR3 (TNR3-). The receptors come from a human donor in good health. Some clones in this sample may be carry-over from other donors' samples.

The chain recombines TRBV15 with TRBJ2-3. The CDR3 has 13 residues. The germline gives CDR1 LNHNV, CDR2 YYDKDF (reference sequence). This chain's CDR3 is CATSSLLTDTQYF.

The chain couples TRBV19 to TRBJ2-1; TCRdb's D call, TRBD1, is unchecked because there is no DNA. The germline gives CDR1 LNHDA, CDR2 SQIVND (reference sequence). This CDR3 region has 13 residues. CDR3 residues: CASSPPGDRGPFF. The complete variable domain, with remaining parts taken from reference TRBV19 and TRBJ2-1, reads DGGITQSPKYLFRKEGQNVTLSCEQNLNHDAMYWYRQDPGQGLRLIYYSQIVNDFQKGDIAEGYSVSREKKESFPLTVTSAQKNPTAFYLCASSPPGDRGPFFGPGTRLTVL.

The chain links TRBV4-1 to TRBJ1-5; checking the TCRdb D call of TRBD1 is not possible without DNA. The germline gives CDR1 MGHRA, CDR2 YSYEKL. The CDR3 has 15 amino acids. This CDR3 is CASSQVDSLNQPQHF.

The genes are TRBV4-1 and TRBJ2-7; the D gene TCRdb calls, TRBD1, cannot be checked with no DNA. Germline V gene sequence: CDR1 MGHRA, CDR2 YSYEKL. This CDR3 spans 13 amino acids. The CDR3 is CASSPTGGNEQYF.

This clonotype registers medium-sized by frequency. The J gene is TRBJ2-5, the V gene TRBV11-2. The CDR3 runs 11 residues. Germline lookup yields CDR1 SGHAT and CDR2 FQNNGV. The CDR3 region is CASSLGETQYF. Variable domain in full (rest from reference TRBV11-2 and TRBJ2-5): EAGVAQSPRYKIIEKRQSVAFWCNPISGHATLYWYQQILGQGPKLLIQFQNNGVVDDSQLPKDRFSAERLKGVDSTLKIQPAKLEDSAVYLCASSLGETQYFGPGTRLLVL.

The chain uses TRBV29-1 and TRBJ2-7; TCRdb picks TRBD2, but there is no DNA to check that call. Germline loops: CDR1 SQVTM, CDR2 ANQGSEA. This CDR3 spans 13 amino acids. The CDR3 reads CSVWTSGPYEQYF.

The V call is TRBV28, the J call TRBJ2-1. Germline lookup yields CDR1 MDHEN and CDR2 SYDVKM. The CDR3 runs to 11 residues. The CDR3 sequence: CANSLAYEQFF.

This chain links TRBV14 with TRBJ2-7. This CDR3 spans 13 amino acids. From germline, CDR1 is SGHDN and CDR2 FVKESK. The CDR3 reads CASSQNDPAEQYF.

CDR3 protein: CASRVRDRGHYEQYF. The chain carries TRBV5-5 and TRBJ2-7; TCRdb lists TRBD1, though no DNA is available to test this call. Germline values: CDR1 SGHKS, CDR2 YYEKEE (reference sequence). There are 15 residues in the CDR3.

The chain employs TRBV28 and TRBJ2-1; TCRdb calls TRBD1, which cannot be checked without DNA. CDR3 length: 12 amino acids. Germline V gives CDR1 MDHEN, CDR2 SYDVKM. CDR3 amino acids: CASSLGGFEQFF.

The rearrangement links TRBV7-9 to TRBJ2-5; TCRdb's assignment of TRBD1 cannot be checked, as there is no DNA. This CDR3 region has 15 residues. Per germline, CDR1 SEHNR and CDR2 FQNEAQ (reference sequence). CDR3 region: CASSLSSGLQETQYF.

The chain has TRBV6-5 and TRBJ2-3; without DNA, the TCRdb call of TRBD1 cannot be checked. The V gene's germline CDR1 is MNHEY and CDR2 SVGAGI. CDR3 length equals 14 residues. CDR3 sequence reads: CASSYGGSTDTQYF.

The chain combines TRBV7-8 with TRBJ2-1. CDR1 is SGHVS, CDR2 FQNEAQ, per germline. The CDR3 has 15 residues. This CDR3 reads CASSPRTGLYNEQFF.

The V gene is TRBV6-6, the J gene TRBJ2-3; with no DNA, the TCRdb D assignment of TRBD2 cannot be verified. Germline CDR1 is MNHNY and CDR2 is SVGAGI (reference sequence). The CDR3 consists of 16 residues. CDR3 sequence reads: CASSSVAGAMGYTQYF.

The chain employs TRBV7-9 and TRBJ2-7; TCRdb's D gene call, TRBD2, goes unchecked for lack of DNA. This CDR3 has 15 amino acids. Germline V gene data show CDR1 as SEHNR and CDR2 as FQNEAQ (reference sequence). CDR3 amino acids: CASSHGLADPYEQYF.

This CDR3 reads CASSLMVSYEQYF. The rearrangement uses TRBV27 and TRBJ2-7. The germline gives CDR1 MNHEY, CDR2 SMNVEV (reference sequence). This CDR3 spans 13 amino acids.

The chain uses TRBV28 and TRBJ2-1; TCRdb returns TRBD2, unconfirmable since there is no DNA. The germline V gene encodes CDR1 MDHEN and CDR2 SYDVKM. There are 16 residues in the CDR3. The CDR3 sequence is CASSLPLAGGLPEQFF.

The chain is built from TRBV5-1 and TRBJ2-1; the D gene TCRdb calls, TRBD1, cannot be checked with no DNA. This CDR3 spans 15 amino acids. CDR1 is SGHRS and CDR2 is YFSETQ in the germline V gene. CDR3 protein: CASSLRGSPANEQFF.

The chain is built from TRBV15 and TRBJ2-1; TCRdb indicates TRBD1, and absent DNA this call remains unverified. The CDR3 spans 15 residues. In germline, CDR1 is LNHNV, CDR2 YYDKDF (reference sequence). CDR3 region: CATSVGIRAYNEQFF.

The CDR3 loop is CASSQQEGQGCNSNQPQHF. This rearrangement joins TRBV23-1 to TRBJ1-5; TCRdb calls TRBD1, which cannot be checked without DNA. TRBV23-1 is labeled an ORF, and its function is uncertain. The CDR3 is made up of 19 amino acids.

The rearrangement joins TRBV20-1 to TRBJ2-1. This CDR3 region has 13 residues. CDR1 and CDR2 (germline): DFQATT, SNEGSKA (reference sequence). The CDR3 protein is CSARMASYNEQFF.

This chain links TRBV24-1 with TRBJ2-2; without DNA, the TCRdb call of TRBD1 cannot be checked. Germline V gene sequence: CDR1 KGHDR, CDR2 SFDVKD. This CDR3 is 15 amino acids long. The CDR3 loop reads CATSETEQDTGELFF.

The chain has TRBV7-9 and TRBJ1-2; the TCRdb D gene call, TRBD1, has no DNA to confirm it. The length of the CDR3 is 13 residues. In germline, CDR1 is SEHNR, CDR2 FQNEAQ (reference sequence). The CDR3 protein is CASSLPGGDGYTF.

J is TRBJ2-1 and V is TRBV6-2 or TRBV6-3; TCRdb returns TRBD1, unconfirmable since there is no DNA. The CDR3 totals 15 residues. Germline-derived CDR1 and CDR2 are MNHEY and SVGEGT. CDR3 in amino acids: CASTLLDRIGHEQFF.

The chain employs TRBV29-1 and TRBJ2-1; TCRdb returns TRBD2, unconfirmable since there is no DNA. The germline V gene has CDR1 SQVTM and CDR2 ANQGSEA. The CDR3 consists of 13 residues. The CDR3 spells CSVESGLHNEQFF.

This chain uses TRBV12-3 or TRBV12-4 with TRBJ2-2; no DNA is available, so the TRBD2 call from TCRdb remains unchecked. CDR3 length: 17 amino acids. This CDR3 is CASSLEDSAVNTGELFF.

The chain uses TRBV15 and TRBJ2-3; TCRdb designates TRBD2, a call that cannot be tested without DNA. Looked up from germline, CDR1 is LNHNV and CDR2 is YYDKDF (reference sequence). The CDR3 runs 18 residues. CDR3 loop: CATSRDLEREWGMDTQYF. The variable domain in full, completed from reference TRBV15 and TRBJ2-3, reads DAMVIQNPRYQVTQFGKPVTLSCSQTLNHNVMYWYQQKSSQAPKLLFHYYDKDFNNEADTPDNFQSRRPNTSFCFLDIRSPGLGDTAMYLCATSRDLEREWGMDTQYFGPGTRLTVL.

This rearrangement joins TRBV5-1 to TRBJ2-7; TCRdb's D call, TRBD1, is unchecked because there is no DNA. Germline CDR1 and CDR2: SGHRS and YFSETQ. The CDR3 loop spans 13 amino acids. CDR3 region: CATKQGSGDEQYF. The complete variable domain, with remaining parts taken from reference TRBV5-1 and TRBJ2-7, reads KAGVTQTPRYLIKTRGQQVTLSCSPISGHRSVSWYQQTPGQGLQFLFEYFSETQRNKGNFPGRFSGRQFSNSRSEMNVSTLELGDSALYLCATKQGSGDEQYFGPGTRLTVT.

J is TRBJ2-1 and V is TRBV7-9; TCRdb lists TRBD2, though no DNA is available to test this call. Germline V gives CDR1 SEHNR, CDR2 FQNEAQ (reference sequence). This CDR3 spans 15 amino acids. CDR3: CASSPPRGVDHVQFF. Using reference TRBV7-9 and TRBJ2-1 for the parts outside the CDR3, the full variable domain is DTGVSQNPRHKITKRGQNVTFRCDPISEHNRLYWYRQTLGQGPEFLTYFQNEAQLEKSRLLSDRFSAERPKGSFSTLEIQRTEQGDSAMYLCASSPPRGVDHVQFFGPGTRLTVL.